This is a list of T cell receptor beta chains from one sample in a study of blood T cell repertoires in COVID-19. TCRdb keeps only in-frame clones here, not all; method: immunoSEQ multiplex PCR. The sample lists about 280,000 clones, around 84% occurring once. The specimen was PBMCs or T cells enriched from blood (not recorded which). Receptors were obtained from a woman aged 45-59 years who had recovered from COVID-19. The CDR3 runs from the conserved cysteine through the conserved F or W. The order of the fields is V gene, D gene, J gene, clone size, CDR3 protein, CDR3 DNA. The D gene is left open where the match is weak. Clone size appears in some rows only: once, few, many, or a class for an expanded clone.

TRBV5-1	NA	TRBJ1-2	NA	CASRIVAEGYGYTF	TGCGCCAGCAGGATCGTGGCCGAGGGCTATGGCTACACCTTC
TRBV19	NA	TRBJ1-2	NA	CASSITGTGYTF	TGTGCCAGTAGTATCACAGGGACTGGCTACACCTTC
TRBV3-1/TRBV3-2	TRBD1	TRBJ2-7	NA	CASSQSGTGTYEQYF	TGTGCCAGCAGCCAATCAGGGACAGGGACCTACGAGCAGTACTTC
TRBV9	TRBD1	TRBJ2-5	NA	CASSPSGRGRETQYF	TGTGCCAGCAGCCCCAGTGGTAGGGGGCGGGAGACCCAGTACTTC
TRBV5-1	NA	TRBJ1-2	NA	CASSVLDTDYGYTF	TGCGCCAGCAGCGTACTTGACACAGACTATGGCTACACCTTC
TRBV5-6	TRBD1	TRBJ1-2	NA	CASSLNPGQGNYGYTF	TGTGCCAGCAGCTTGAATCCGGGACAGGGGAACTATGGCTACACCTTC
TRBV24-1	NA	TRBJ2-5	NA	CATSDPDSRETQYF	TGTGCCACCAGTGATCCCGACAGTCGGGAGACCCAGTACTTC
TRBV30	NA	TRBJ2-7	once	CAWSGLYYEQYF	TGTGCCTGGAGTGGACTATACTACGAGCAGTACTTC
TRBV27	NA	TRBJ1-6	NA	CASKSGLAFNSPLHF	TGTGCCAGCAAATCGGGCCTAGCCTTTAATTCACCCCTCCACTTT
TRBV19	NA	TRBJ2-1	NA	CASMGGSHSYNEQFF	TGTGCCAGTATGGGAGGAAGCCACTCCTACAATGAGCAGTTCTTC
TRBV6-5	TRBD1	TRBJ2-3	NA	CASSFGTVTDTQYF	TGTGCCAGCAGTTTTGGGACAGTCACAGATACGCAGTATTTT
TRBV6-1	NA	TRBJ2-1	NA	CASSEWYRSSYNEQFF	TGTGCCAGCAGCGAATGGTACAGGTCCTCCTACAATGAGCAGTTCTTC
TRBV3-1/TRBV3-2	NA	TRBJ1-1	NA	CASSARQRRNTEAFF	TGTGCCAGCAGCGCCCGACAGAGACGGAACACTGAAGCTTTCTTT
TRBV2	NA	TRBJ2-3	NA	CASSRRTSTDTQYF	TGTGCCAGCAGCCGGCGCACTAGTACAGATACGCAGTATTTT
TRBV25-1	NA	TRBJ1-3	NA	CDSRERSGNTIYF	TGTGACAGCAGGGAGCGCTCTGGAAACACCATATATTTT
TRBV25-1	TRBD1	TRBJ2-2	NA	CASSDPGQANTGELFF	TGTGCCAGCAGTGATCCGGGACAGGCGAACACCGGGGAGCTGTTTTTT
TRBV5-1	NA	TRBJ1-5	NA	CASPLFDQPQHF	TGCGCCAGCCCCTTGTTCGATCAGCCCCAGCATTTT
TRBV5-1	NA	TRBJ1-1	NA	CASSFEGIMNTEAFF	TGCGCCAGCAGCTTTGAGGGCATCATGAACACTGAAGCTTTCTTT
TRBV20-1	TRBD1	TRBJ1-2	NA	CSARTGGGYTF	TGCAGTGCTAGAACAGGGGGTGGCTACACCTTC
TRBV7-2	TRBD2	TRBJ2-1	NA	CASSLGTSGNEQFF	TGTGCCAGCAGCTTAGGGACTAGCGGCAATGAGCAGTTCTTC
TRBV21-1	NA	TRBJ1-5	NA	CASSPRTGGSNQPQHF	TGTGCCAGCAGCCCTCGGACAGGGGGGAGCAATCAGCCCCAGCATTTT
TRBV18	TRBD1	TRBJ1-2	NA	CASSLRQGDGYTF	TGTGCCAGCTCACTGCGACAGGGTGATGGCTACACCTTC
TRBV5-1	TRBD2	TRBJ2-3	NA	CASSLGLSSGGSDTQYF	TGCGCCAGCAGCTTGGGTCTTTCTAGCGGGGGGTCAGATACGCAGTATTTT
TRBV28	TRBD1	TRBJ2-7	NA	CASHRGTYEQYF	TGTGCCTCTCACAGGGGGACCTACGAGCAGTACTTC
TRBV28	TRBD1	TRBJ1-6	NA	CASRVRDRVRSPLHF	TGTGCCAGCAGGGTGAGGGACAGGGTGCGGTCACCCCTCCACTTT
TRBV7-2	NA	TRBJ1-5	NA	CASSRQGRTQPQHF	TGTGCCAGCAGCCGCCAGGGTAGGACTCAGCCCCAGCATTTT
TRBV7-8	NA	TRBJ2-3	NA	CASSSTSGLSTDTQYF	TGTGCCAGCAGCTCGACTAGTGGCCTCAGCACAGATACGCAGTATTTT
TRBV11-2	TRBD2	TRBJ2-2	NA	CASSSEPTSGLFGRTGELFF	TGTGCCAGCAGCTCAGAGCCGACTAGCGGGCTTTTTGGGAGGACCGGGGAGCTGTTTTTT
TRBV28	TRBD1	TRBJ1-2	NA	CATPGQGPNYGYTF	TGTGCCACCCCGGGACAGGGACCTAACTATGGCTACACCTTC
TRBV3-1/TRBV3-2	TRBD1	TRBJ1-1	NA	CASSRAGQGLEAFF	TGTGCCAGCAGCCGGGCGGGACAGGGACTTGAAGCTTTCTTT
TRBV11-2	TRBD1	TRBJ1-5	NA	CASSVDRNNQPQHF	TGTGCCAGCAGCGTGGACAGGAACAATCAGCCCCAGCATTTT
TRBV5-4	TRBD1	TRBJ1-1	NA	CASSVDRVNTEAFF	TGTGCCAGCAGCGTAGACAGGGTGAACACTGAAGCTTTCTTT
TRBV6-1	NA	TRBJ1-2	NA	CASSEVITSGGYTF	TGTGCCAGCAGTGAAGTGATAACATCGGGAGGCTACACCTTC
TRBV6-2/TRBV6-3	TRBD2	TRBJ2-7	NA	CASSPPSGGADYEQYF	TGTGCCAGCAGCCCTCCGAGCGGGGGGGCGGACTACGAGCAGTACTTC
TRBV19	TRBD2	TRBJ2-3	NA	CASGGGLAVSDTQYF	TGTGCCAGCGGAGGGGGACTAGCGGTGTCAGATACGCAGTATTTT
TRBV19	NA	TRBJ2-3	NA	CASSIRLEWSTDTQYF	TGTGCCAGTAGTATCCGTTTAGAGTGGAGCACAGATACGCAGTATTTT
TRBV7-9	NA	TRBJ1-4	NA	CASSLALNEKLFF	TGTGCCAGCAGCTTAGCCCTGAATGAAAAACTGTTTTTT
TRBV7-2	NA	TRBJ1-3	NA	CASSVDSASGNTIYF	TGTGCCAGCAGCGTGGACAGTGCCTCTGGAAACACCATATATTTT
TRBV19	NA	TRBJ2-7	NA	CASSMSGAYEQYF	TGTGCCAGTAGTATGTCCGGGGCCTACGAGCAGTACTTC
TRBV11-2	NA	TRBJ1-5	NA	CASSLGRGNQPQHF	TGTGCCAGCAGCTTAGGCCGGGGGAATCAGCCCCAGCATTTT
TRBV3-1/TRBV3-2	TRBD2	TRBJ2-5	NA	CASSQLAGGFGTQYF	TGTGCCAGCAGCCAACTAGCGGGGGGGTTCGGGACCCAGTACTTC
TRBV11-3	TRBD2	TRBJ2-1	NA	CASSSRTSGKQFF	TGTGCCAGCAGCTCGAGGACTAGCGGGAAACAGTTCTTC
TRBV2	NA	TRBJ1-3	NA	CASSFGGGNSGNTIYF	TGTGCCAGCAGCTTTGGCGGAGGAAACTCTGGAAACACCATATATTTT
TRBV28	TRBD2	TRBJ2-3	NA	CASSTLAGVGDTQYF	TGTGCCAGCAGTACGCTAGCGGGGGTAGGGGATACGCAGTATTTT
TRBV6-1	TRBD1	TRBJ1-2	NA	CASSGGQGAFVSGYTF	TGTGCCAGCAGTGGGGGACAGGGGGCGTTTGTATCGGGCTACACCTTC